This record concerns one T cell receptor beta chain sequence. Its antigen is not known. These data are taken from a study of somatic mutations in cytotoxic T cells in rheumatoid arthritis. Whole-study results and caveats: For about an eighth of the roughly 60 patients, a single CD8+ clone accounted for more than 20% of CD8+ cells.

Clones were sequenced by immunoSEQ multiplex PCR, and TCRdb holds only the in-frame ones, with some missing. The repertoire has around 19,000 clones, around 83% of them found once; the top ten carry over 15%. The V gene's germline CDR1 is SGHRS and CDR2 YFSETQ. The CDR3 sequence is 18 residues long. Trimming cost V 4 bases and J 1 base; bases outside gene matches: 15. The rearrangement links TRBV5-1 to TRBJ1-1, with TRBD1 identical over 8 bases. The sequenced sample consisted of CD8+ T cells sorted from blood. The source of this sequence is a woman aged 45 to 65 in good health. The DNA of the CDR3 is TGCGCCAGCAGCCCCTCGGGACAGGACCTCTTAAGGAACACTGAAGCTTTCTTT. Protein: CASSPSGQDLLRNTEAFF.